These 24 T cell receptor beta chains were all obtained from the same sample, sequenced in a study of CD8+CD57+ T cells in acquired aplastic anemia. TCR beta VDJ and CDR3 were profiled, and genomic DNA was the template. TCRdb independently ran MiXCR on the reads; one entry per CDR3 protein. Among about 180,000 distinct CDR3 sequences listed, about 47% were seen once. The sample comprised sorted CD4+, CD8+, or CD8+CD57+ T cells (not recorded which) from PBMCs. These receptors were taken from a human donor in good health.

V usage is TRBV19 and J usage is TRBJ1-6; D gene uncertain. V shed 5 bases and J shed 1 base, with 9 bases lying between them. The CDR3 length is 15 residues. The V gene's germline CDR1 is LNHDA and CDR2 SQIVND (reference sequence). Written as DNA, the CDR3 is TGTGCCAGTAGTTCCGAGGGTTCCTATAATTCACCCCTCCACTTT. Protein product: CASSSEGSYNSPLHF.

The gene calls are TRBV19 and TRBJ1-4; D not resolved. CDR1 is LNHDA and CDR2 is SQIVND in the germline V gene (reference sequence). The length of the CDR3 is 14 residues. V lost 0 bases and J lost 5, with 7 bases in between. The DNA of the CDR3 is TGTGCCAGTAGTATAGAAGGATTAAATGAAAAACTGTTTTTT. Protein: CASSIEGLNEKLFF.

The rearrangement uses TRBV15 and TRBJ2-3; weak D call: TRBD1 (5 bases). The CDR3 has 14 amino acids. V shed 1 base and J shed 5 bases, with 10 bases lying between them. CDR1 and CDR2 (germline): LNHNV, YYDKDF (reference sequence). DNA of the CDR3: TGTGCCACCAGCAGAGTAGGGGTTCGAGATACGCAGTATTTT. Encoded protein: CATSRVGVRDTQYF.

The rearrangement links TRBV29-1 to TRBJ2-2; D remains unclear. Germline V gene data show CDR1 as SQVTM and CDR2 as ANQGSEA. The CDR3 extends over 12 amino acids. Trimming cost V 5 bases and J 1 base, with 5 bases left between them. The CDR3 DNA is TGCAGCGTTCCACGGAACACCGGGGAGCTGTTTTTT. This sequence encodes CSVPRNTGELFF.

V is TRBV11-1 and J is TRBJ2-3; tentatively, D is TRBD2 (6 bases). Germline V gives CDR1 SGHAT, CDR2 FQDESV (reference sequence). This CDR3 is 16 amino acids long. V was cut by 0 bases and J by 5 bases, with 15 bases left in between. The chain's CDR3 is CASSLAGGYRGDTQYF. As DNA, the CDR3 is TGTGCCAGCAGCTTAGCGGGGGGATACAGAGGAGATACGCAGTATTTT.

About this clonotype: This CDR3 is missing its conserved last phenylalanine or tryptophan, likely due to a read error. The CDR3 is CSASRSGNYEQYS. The CDR3 coding sequence is TGCAGTGCTAGTCGCTCCGGGAACTACGAGCAGTACTCC. This chain connects TRBV20-1 to TRBJ2-7; TRBD2 is a possible D gene (5 bases). CDR1 and CDR2 from the germline V gene are DFQATT and SNEGSKA (reference sequence). Trimming shortened V by 3 bases and J by 3 bases, and 12 bases separated the two germline ends. The CDR3 runs to 13 residues.

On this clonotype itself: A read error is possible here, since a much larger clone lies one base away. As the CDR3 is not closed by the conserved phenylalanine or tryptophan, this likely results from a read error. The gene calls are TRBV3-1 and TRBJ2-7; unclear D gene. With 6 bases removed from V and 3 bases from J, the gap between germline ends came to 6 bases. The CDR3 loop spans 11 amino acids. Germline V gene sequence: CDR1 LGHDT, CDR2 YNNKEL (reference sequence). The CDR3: CASSSYYEQYL. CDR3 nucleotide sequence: TGTGCCAGCAGTTCGTACTACGAGCAGTACCTC.

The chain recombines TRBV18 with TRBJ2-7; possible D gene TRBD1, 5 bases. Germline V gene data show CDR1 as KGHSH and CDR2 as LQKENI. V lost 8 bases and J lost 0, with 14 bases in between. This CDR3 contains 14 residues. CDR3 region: CASTPTGSSYEQYF. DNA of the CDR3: TGTGCCAGCACCCCTACAGGATCCTCCTACGAGCAGTACTTC.

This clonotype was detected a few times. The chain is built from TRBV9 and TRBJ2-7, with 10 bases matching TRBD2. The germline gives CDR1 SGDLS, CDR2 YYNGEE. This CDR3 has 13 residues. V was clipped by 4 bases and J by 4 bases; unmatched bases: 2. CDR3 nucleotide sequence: TGTGCCAGCAGCCCAGCGGGAGGGTACGAGCAGTACTTC. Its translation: CASSPAGGYEQYF.

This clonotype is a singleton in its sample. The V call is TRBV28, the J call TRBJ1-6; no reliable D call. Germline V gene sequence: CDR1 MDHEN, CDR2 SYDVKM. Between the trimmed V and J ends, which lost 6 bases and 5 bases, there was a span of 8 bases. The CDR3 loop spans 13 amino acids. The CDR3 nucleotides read TGTGCCAGCAGCCTAGAGGATAATTCACCCCTCCACTTT. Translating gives CASSLEDNSPLHF. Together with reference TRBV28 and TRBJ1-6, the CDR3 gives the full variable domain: DVKVTQSSRYLVKRTGEKVFLECVQDMDHENMFWYRQDPGLGLRLIYFSYDVKMKEKGDIPEGYSVSREKKERFSLILESASTNQTSMYLCASSLEDNSPLHFGNGTRLTVT.

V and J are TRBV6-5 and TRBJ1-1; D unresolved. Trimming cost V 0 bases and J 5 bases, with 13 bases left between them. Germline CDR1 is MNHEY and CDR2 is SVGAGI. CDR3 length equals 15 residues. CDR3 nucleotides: TGTGCCAGCAGTTACTCAATGGGCAGGCGGACTGAAGCTTTCTTT. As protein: CASSYSMGRRTEAFF.

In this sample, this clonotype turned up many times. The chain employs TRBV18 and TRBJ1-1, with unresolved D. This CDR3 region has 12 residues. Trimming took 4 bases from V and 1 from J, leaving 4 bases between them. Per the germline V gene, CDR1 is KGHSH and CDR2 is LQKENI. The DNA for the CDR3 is TGTGCCAGCTCACAAGGGAACACTGAAGCTTTCTTT. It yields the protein CASSQGNTEAFF.

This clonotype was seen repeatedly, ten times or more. This CDR3 is CASSSRRALTYGYTF. The CDR3 DNA reads as TGTGCCAGCAGCTCCAGGCGCGCGCTAACCTATGGCTACACCTTC. The V gene is TRBV5-8, the J gene TRBJ1-2; no firm D call. V was trimmed by 3 bases and J by 4 bases, leaving 16 bases between them. The CDR3 extends over 15 amino acids. CDR1 is SGHTS and CDR2 is YDEGEE in the germline V gene.

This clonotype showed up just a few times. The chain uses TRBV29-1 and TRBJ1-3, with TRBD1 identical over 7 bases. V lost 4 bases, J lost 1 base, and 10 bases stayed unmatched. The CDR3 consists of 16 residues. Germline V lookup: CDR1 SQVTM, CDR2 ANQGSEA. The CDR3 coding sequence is TGCAGCGTTGTAATGGAGGGGGCTTTTTCTGGAAACACCATATATTTT. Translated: CSVVMEGAFSGNTIYF.

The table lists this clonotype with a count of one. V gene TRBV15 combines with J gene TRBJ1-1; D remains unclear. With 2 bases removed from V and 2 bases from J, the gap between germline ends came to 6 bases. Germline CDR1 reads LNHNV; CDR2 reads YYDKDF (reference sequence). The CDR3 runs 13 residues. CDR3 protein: CATSRQLNTEAFF. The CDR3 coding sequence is TGTGCCACCAGCAGACAGCTAAACACTGAAGCTTTCTTT.

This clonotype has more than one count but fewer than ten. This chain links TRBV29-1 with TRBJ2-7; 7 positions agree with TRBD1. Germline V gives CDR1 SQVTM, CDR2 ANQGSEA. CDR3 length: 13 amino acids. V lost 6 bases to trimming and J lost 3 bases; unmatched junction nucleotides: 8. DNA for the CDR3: TGCAGCGTGACCGGGACAGCCTACTACGAGCAGTACTTC. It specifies CSVTGTAYYEQYF.

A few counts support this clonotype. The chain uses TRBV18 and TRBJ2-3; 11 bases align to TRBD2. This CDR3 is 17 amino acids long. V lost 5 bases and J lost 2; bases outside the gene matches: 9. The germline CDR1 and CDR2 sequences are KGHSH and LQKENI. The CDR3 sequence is CASSELLTSGITDTQYF. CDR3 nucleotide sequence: TGTGCCAGCTCAGAGCTCTTGACTAGCGGGATCACAGATACGCAGTATTTT.

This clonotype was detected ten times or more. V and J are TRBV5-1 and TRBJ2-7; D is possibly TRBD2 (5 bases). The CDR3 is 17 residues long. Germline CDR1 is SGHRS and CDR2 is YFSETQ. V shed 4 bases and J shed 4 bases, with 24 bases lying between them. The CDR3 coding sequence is TGCGCCAGCAGCCTAACCCCCGGTTTAGCGACGGGGTACGAGCAGTACTTC. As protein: CASSLTPGLATGYEQYF.

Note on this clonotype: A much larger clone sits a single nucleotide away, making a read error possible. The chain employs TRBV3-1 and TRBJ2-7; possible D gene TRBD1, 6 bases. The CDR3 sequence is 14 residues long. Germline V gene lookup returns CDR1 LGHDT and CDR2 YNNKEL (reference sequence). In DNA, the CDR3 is TGTGCCAGCAGCCAGGACAGTGCCTCCTACGGGCAGTACTTC. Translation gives CASSQDSASYGQYF.

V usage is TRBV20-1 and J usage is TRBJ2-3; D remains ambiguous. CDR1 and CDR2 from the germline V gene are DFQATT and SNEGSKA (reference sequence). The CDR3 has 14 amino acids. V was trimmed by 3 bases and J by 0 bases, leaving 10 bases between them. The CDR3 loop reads CSASGVDSTDTQYF. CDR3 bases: TGCAGTGCTAGTGGAGTCGATAGCACAGATACGCAGTATTTT.

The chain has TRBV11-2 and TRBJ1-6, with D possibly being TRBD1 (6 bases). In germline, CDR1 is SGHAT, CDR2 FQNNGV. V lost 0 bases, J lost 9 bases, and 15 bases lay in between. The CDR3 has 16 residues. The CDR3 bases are TGTGCCAGCAGCTTAGAGGGACAAAGGCCAAGTTCACCCCTCCACTTT. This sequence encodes CASSLEGQRPSSPLHF.

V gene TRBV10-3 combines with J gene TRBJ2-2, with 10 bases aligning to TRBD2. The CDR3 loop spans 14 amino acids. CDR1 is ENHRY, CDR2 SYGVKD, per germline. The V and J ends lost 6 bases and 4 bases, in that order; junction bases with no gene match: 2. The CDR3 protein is CAIRLAGITGELFF. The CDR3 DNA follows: TGTGCCATCAGACTAGCGGGGATCACCGGGGAGCTGTTTTTT.

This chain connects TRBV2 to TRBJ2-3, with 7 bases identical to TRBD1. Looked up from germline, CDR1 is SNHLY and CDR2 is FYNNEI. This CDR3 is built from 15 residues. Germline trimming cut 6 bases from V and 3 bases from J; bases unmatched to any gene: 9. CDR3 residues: CASRGDRRGTDTQYF. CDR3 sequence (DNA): TGTGCCAGCAGGGGGGACAGACGCGGGACAGATACGCAGTATTTT.

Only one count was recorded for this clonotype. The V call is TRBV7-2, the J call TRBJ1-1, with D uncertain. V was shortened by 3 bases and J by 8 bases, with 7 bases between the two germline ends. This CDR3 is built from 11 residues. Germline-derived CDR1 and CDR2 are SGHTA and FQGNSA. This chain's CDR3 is CASSFGREAFF. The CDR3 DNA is TGTGCCAGCAGCTTCGGACGGGAAGCTTTCTTT.